The 23 T cell receptor beta chains in this list originate from one sample, sequenced in a study of vaccination effects on CD4 cells after COVID-19. For these receptors, no antigen is known. This table comes from immunoSEQ multiplex PCR, and its TCRdb copy is limited to in-frame clones, with some not included. The profile covers some 30,000 clones, with around 75% appearing a single time and more than 14% taken by the ten largest. Within the ViraFEST assay, antigen-specific CD4+ T cells underwent expansion with viral peptide pools prior to sequencing. Following an approximately ten-day culture, CD4+ T cells were purified. Participants were given two doses of BNT162b2 or mRNA-1273 vaccine. The specimen comprised CD4+ T cells from PBMCs cultured with HCoV-229E spike peptides, sampled after COVID-19 vaccination. These receptors originate from a human donor who received a COVID-19 vaccine.

By sample fraction, this clone is medium-sized (0.01 to 0.1%). V is TRBV20-1 and J is TRBJ1-3; TRBD1 might be the D (6 bases). Germline CDR1 reads DFQATT; CDR2 reads SNEGSKA (reference sequence). The V and J ends lost 3 bases and 2 bases respectively, with 14 bases between them. The CDR3 contains 15 residues. The CDR3 region is CSASPRGLAGNTIYF. As DNA, the CDR3 is TGCAGTGCTAGTCCCAGGGGTTTGGCTGGAAACACCATATATTTT.

This chain connects TRBV5-6 to TRBJ2-2; 8 nucleotides match TRBD2. Trimming at V came to 1 base and at J to 4 bases, leaving 6 bases not matched to a gene. From germline, CDR1 is SGHDT and CDR2 YYEEEE. This CDR3 contains 16 residues. CDR3 loop: CASSLWSGGTTGELFF. DNA of the CDR3: TGTGCCAGCAGCTTGTGGTCGGGGGGGACCACCGGGGAGCTGTTTTTT.

For this clone: Other DNA sequences within the sample encode an identical CDR3. The chain combines TRBV6-2 or TRBV6-3 with TRBJ1-5; D is possibly TRBD1 (5 bases). CDR1 is MNHEY and CDR2 is SVGEGT in the germline V gene. V was pared by 2 bases and J by 4 bases, with 9 bases between. There are 14 residues in the CDR3. The DNA of the CDR3 is TGTGCCAGCAGTTACGGGGGGGGGAATCAGCCCCAGCATTTT. Encoded protein: CASSYGGGNQPQHF.

The chain carries TRBV5-6 and TRBJ1-1, with D uncertain. Germline-derived CDR1 and CDR2 are SGHDT and YYEEEE. The V end was cut by 4 bases, the J end by 4 bases, with 14 bases between. The CDR3 consists of 14 residues. CDR3 in amino acids: CASSPPSRATEAFF. The CDR3 DNA reads as TGTGCCAGCAGCCCCCCCTCGAGGGCCACTGAAGCTTTCTTT.

The chain combines TRBV27 with TRBJ1-1, with 9 bases identical to TRBD1. J lost 3 bases, V lost 8 bases, and 7 bases had no gene match. Germline CDR1 and CDR2: MNHEY and SMNVEV (reference sequence). The CDR3 totals 14 residues. In DNA form, the CDR3 reads TGTGCCAGCCGGAAGGGACAGGGCGACACTGAAGCTTTCTTT. This sequence encodes CASRKGQGDTEAFF.

The chain uses TRBV11-2 and TRBJ1-2; TRBD1 is a possible D gene (5 bases). The CDR3 length is 14 residues. V was shortened by 4 bases and J by 8 bases, with 17 bases between the two germline ends. CDR1 SGHAT and CDR2 FQNNGV come from the germline V gene. The CDR3 is CASSSSSTVDGYTF. The CDR3, as DNA: TGTGCCAGCAGCTCAAGCTCGACAGTCGACGGCTACACCTTC.

The rearrangement uses TRBV18 and TRBJ1-1; D is uncertain. This CDR3 spans 12 amino acids. CDR1 is KGHSH and CDR2 is LQKENI in the germline V gene. Trimming took 5 bases from V and 6 from J, leaving 10 bases between them. CDR3 sequence: CASSSDGSEAFF. Here the CDR3 DNA reads TGTGCCAGCTCATCGGACGGGTCTGAAGCTTTCTTT.

This chain joins TRBV30 and TRBJ1-5; D unresolved. Trimming stripped 1 base from V and 3 bases from J, with 4 bases between. Per the germline V gene, CDR1 is GTSNPN and CDR2 is SVGIG (reference sequence). The CDR3 runs to 12 residues. CDR3 amino acids: CAWSGLNQPQHF. As DNA, the CDR3 is TGTGCCTGGAGTGGGCTCAATCAGCCCCAGCATTTT.

The chain carries TRBV6-2 or TRBV6-3 and TRBJ2-7, with TRBD2 as a possible D gene (5 bases). The CDR3 is 17 amino acids. Trimming left V 0 bases short and J 2 bases short, with 17 bases between. Germline CDR1 MNHEY, CDR2 SVGEGT. This CDR3 is CASSYSTPAARTYEQYF. CDR3 coding DNA: TGTGCCAGCAGTTACTCGACCCCAGCGGCTAGAACCTACGAGCAGTACTTC.

The gene calls are TRBV9 and TRBJ1-2; possible D gene TRBD1, 5 bases. In germline, CDR1 is SGDLS, CDR2 YYNGEE. The CDR3 extends over 13 amino acids. The V end lost 0 bases, the J end lost 5 bases, and 8 bases lay between the germline ends. CDR3 loop: CASSVVTAYGYTF. CDR3 nucleotides: TGTGCCAGCAGCGTAGTGACAGCTTATGGCTACACCTTC.

This chain joins TRBV11-2 and TRBJ1-2; D unresolved. V lost 0 bases and J lost 4, with 12 bases in between. CDR1 is SGHAT and CDR2 is FQNNGV in the germline V gene. This CDR3 comprises 15 residues. As DNA, the CDR3 is TGTGCCAGCAGCTTAGATCAGGCCGACTTCTATGGCTACACCTTC. It yields the protein CASSLDQADFYGYTF.

V is TRBV15 and J is TRBJ1-6; D gene unclear. The CDR3 sequence is 16 residues long. Germline V gene sequence: CDR1 LNHNV, CDR2 YYDKDF (reference sequence). Between the trimmed V and J ends, which lost 4 bases and 4 bases, there was a span of 14 bases. CDR3 nucleotides: TGTGCCACCAGCACCCCAGCGACGGGGTATAATTCACCCCTCCACTTT. It encodes CATSTPATGYNSPLHF. Full variable domain (outside the CDR3, taken from reference TRBV15 and TRBJ1-6): DAMVIQNPRYQVTQFGKPVTLSCSQTLNHNVMYWYQQKSSQAPKLLFHYYDKDFNNEADTPDNFQSRRPNTSFCFLDIRSPGLGDTAMYLCATSTPATGYNSPLHFGNGTRLTVT.

The V call is TRBV5-1, the J call TRBJ2-1; 10 bases are a match to TRBD2. Trimming took 0 bases from V and 5 from J; bases not matched to a gene: 2. The germline V gene encodes CDR1 SGHRS and CDR2 YFSETQ. The CDR3 spans 15 residues. The CDR3 region is CASSLGGTSDNEQFF. CDR3 in DNA: TGCGCCAGCAGCTTGGGGGGGACTAGCGACAATGAGCAGTTCTTC.

The V call is TRBV7-2, the J call TRBJ2-1; TRBD2 matches 8 bases. This CDR3 comprises 16 residues. The germline CDR1 and CDR2 sequences are SGHTA and FQGNSA. Trimming removed 1 base from V and 8 bases from J; junction bases left unmatched: 10. Here the CDR3 DNA reads TGTGCCAGCAGCTTAGGGGGTAGCGGGAATCTGGATGAGCAGTTCTTC. Translating it yields CASSLGGSGNLDEQFF.

The table lists this clone with a count of one. This sequence joins TRBV5-1 and TRBJ2-7; no clear D. The CDR3 is 16 residues long. The V end lost 4 bases, the J end lost 3 bases, and 20 bases lay between the germline ends. Per germline, CDR1 SGHRS and CDR2 YFSETQ. CDR3 nucleotides: TGCGCCAGCAGCCCCCAGTCGCAGGAACTCAGCTACGAGCAGTACTTC. Residues: CASSPQSQELSYEQYF. The complete variable domain, with remaining parts taken from reference TRBV5-1 and TRBJ2-7, reads KAGVTQTPRYLIKTRGQQVTLSCSPISGHRSVSWYQQTPGQGLQFLFEYFSETQRNKGNFPGRFSGRQFSNSRSEMNVSTLELGDSALYLCASSPQSQELSYEQYFGPGTRLTVT.

The chain carries TRBV3-1 (or the pseudogene TRBV3-2) and TRBJ2-2, with D unresolved. Germline CDR1 is LGHDT and CDR2 is YNNKEL (reference sequence). There are 15 residues in the CDR3. The germline V and J ends were trimmed by 0 bases and 4 bases, with 9 bases remaining between them. CDR3 protein: CASSQDLKATGELFF. The CDR3 region has the DNA TGTGCCAGCAGCCAAGATTTGAAGGCCACCGGGGAGCTGTTTTTT.

The chain has TRBV7-2 and TRBJ1-2; no definite D call. The V end lost 8 bases, the J end lost 0 bases, and 4 bases lay between the germline ends. The CDR3 has 11 residues. Looked up from germline, CDR1 is SGHTA and CDR2 is FQGNSA. CDR3 coding DNA: TGTGCCAGCGGGACTAACTATGGCTACACCTTC. Protein sequence: CASGTNYGYTF.

This clone appeared a few times. This rearrangement joins TRBV5-4 to TRBJ1-1; 7 bases line up with TRBD1. The CDR3 sequence is 15 residues long. The germline gives CDR1 SGHNT, CDR2 YYREEE (reference sequence). V trimming: 1 base; J trimming: 4 bases; junction bases outside the gene matches: 7. In DNA, the CDR3 is TGTGCCAGCAGCTTGAGCACACAGGGGCTCACTGAAGCTTTCTTT. Translated, it gives CASSLSTQGLTEAFF.

The CDR3 loop reads CASRSEGQSNQPQHF. CDR3 sequence (DNA): TGTGCCAGCCGCAGTGAGGGACAAAGCAATCAGCCCCAGCATTTT. The V call is TRBV19, the J call TRBJ1-5; D might be TRBD1 (6 bases). This CDR3 is built from 15 residues. Trimming removed 9 bases at V and 1 base at J, with 16 bases between. CDR1 LNHDA and CDR2 SQIVND come from the germline V gene (reference sequence).

The rearrangement links TRBV5-1 to TRBJ2-1, with 9 bases fitting TRBD2. This CDR3 has 15 residues. CDR1 SGHRS and CDR2 YFSETQ come from the germline V gene. With V trimmed by 2 bases and J by 10 bases, 10 bases remained unmatched. This CDR3 reads CASSLSLAGSNEQFF. CDR3 nucleotide sequence: TGCGCCAGCAGCTTAAGTCTAGCGGGATCGAACGAGCAGTTCTTC.

This clone was picked up a small number of times. V is TRBV7-2 and J is TRBJ2-7; 14 nucleotides match TRBD2. The CDR3 covers 18 residues. Germline CDR1 is SGHTA and CDR2 is FQGNSA. The junction had 10 bases not matched to a gene; V was cut back by 1 base and J by 5 bases. The CDR3 DNA sequence: TGTGCCAGCAGCTTAGGGACTCTGAGGACTAGCGGGGGGAACGAGCAGTACTTC. Protein: CASSLGTLRTSGGNEQYF.

The gene calls are TRBV7-9 and TRBJ1-1; D possibly corresponds to TRBD1 (5 bases). V was trimmed by 2 bases and J by 1 base, leaving 8 bases between them. The CDR3 runs 14 residues. Germline V CDR1 and CDR2: SEHNR, FQNEAQ (reference sequence). The CDR3 loop reads CASSLTQGNTEAFF. In DNA, the CDR3 is TGTGCCAGCAGCTTAACTCAGGGGAACACTGAAGCTTTCTTT.

The chain has TRBV5-1 and TRBJ2-7, with 7 bases matching TRBD2. The V gene's germline CDR1 is SGHRS and CDR2 YFSETQ. CDR3 size: 14 residues. Trimming cost V 3 bases and J 6 bases; bases outside gene matches: 9. The CDR3 DNA reads TGCGCCAGCAGCTCGGGAGGAGGTGCCTCCGAGCAGTACTTC. Residues: CASSSGGGASEQYF.